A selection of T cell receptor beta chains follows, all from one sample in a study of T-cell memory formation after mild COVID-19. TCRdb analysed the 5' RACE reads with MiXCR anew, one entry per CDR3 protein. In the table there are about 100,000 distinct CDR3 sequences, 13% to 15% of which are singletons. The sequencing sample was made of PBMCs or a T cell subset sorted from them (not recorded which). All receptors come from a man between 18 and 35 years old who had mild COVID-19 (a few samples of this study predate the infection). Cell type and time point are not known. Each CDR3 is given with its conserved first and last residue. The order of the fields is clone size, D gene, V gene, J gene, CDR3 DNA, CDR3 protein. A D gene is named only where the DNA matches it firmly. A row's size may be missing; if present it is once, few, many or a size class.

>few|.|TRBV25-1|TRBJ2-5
TGTGCCAGCAGTGAAGGGTCAGGGGCTCAGGCCCAGTACTTC
CASSEGSGAQAQYF
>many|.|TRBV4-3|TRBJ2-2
TGCGCCAGCAGCCAAGATATCACCGGGGAGCTGTTTTTT
CASSQDITGELFF
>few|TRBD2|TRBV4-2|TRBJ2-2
TGTGCCAGCAGCCACCCCGGGGGGGTAGCCGCGCCCGGGGAGCTGTTTTTT
CASSHPGGVAAPGELFF
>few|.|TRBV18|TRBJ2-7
TGTGCCAGCTCACCACTTTCTTCGGGGAAATCGGGCGAGCAGTACTTC
CASSPLSSGKSGEQYF
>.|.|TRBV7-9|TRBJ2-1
TGTGCCAGCAGCTTGCAGGAGAACTACAATGAGCAGTTCTTC
CASSLQENYNEQFF
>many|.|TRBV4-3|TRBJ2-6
TGCGCCAGCAGCCCGTTGGGGGTCTCTGGGGCCAACGTCCTGACTTTC
CASSPLGVSGANVLTF
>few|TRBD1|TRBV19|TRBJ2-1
TGTGCCAGTAGTCCCACCCCAACAGGGGGCTATCCGTACAATGAGCAGTTCTTC
CASSPTPTGGYPYNEQFF
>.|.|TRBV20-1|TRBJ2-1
TGCAGTGCTCGAGACTCAAGACGATACAATGAGCAGTTCTTC
CSARDSRRYNEQFF
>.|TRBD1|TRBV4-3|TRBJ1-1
TGCGCCAGCAGCCAAGATTGGGGGACAGGGGGGAACACTGAAGCTTTCTTT
CASSQDWGTGGNTEAFF
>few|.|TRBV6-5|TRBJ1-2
TGTGCCAGCAGTTTCTACAGGGTGTTTAGCTATGGCTACACCTTC
CASSFYRVFSYGYTF
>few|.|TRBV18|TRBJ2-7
TGTGCCAGCTCACAGCCCACCGGGGAAACCTACGAGCAGTACTTC
CASSQPTGETYEQYF
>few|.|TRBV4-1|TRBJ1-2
TGCGCCAGCAGCCAGCCGGGACCGACAAACTATGGCTACACCTTC
CASSQPGPTNYGYTF
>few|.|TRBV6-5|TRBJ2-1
TGTGCCAGCAGCCACAGGGTGAGCTCCTACAATGAGCAGTTCTTC
CASSHRVSSYNEQFF
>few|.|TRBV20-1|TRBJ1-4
TGCAGTGCTAGAGATTTAGCTGAAAAACTGTTTTTT
CSARDLAEKLFF
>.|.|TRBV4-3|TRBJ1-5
TGCGCCAGCAGCCAAGATTCTCCGGGGGCCGGAGGCAATCAGCCCCAGCATTTT
CASSQDSPGAGGNQPQHF
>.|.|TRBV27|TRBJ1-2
TGTGCCAGCAGTTTATCGGGAGCCTATGGCTACACCTTC
CASSLSGAYGYTF
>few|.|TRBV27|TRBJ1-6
TGTGCCAGCAGTTTATTCCCAGACTATAATTCACCCCTCCACTTT
CASSLFPDYNSPLHF
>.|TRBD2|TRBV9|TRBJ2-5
TGTGCCAGCAGCGTAGGGGAGGGTCGTCTCCAAGAGACCCAGTACTTC
CASSVGEGRLQETQYF
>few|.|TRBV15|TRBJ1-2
TGTGCCACCAGCAGACAACGGGGAAAGAACTATGGCTACACCTTC
CATSRQRGKNYGYTF
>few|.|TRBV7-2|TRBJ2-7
TGTGCCAGCAGCGGAGAGTTTGCCTACGAGCAGTACTTC
CASSGEFAYEQYF
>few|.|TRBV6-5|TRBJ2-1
TGTGCCAGCAGTTACGAGGGAAAAGGTGAGCAGTTCTTC
CASSYEGKGEQFF
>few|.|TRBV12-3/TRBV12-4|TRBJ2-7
TGTGCCAGCAGTTTAGCGCATTTCTCCCTCTACGAGCAGTACTTC
CASSLAHFSLYEQYF
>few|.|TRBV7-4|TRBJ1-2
TGTGCCAGCAACCGGGATGGCTACACCTTC
CASNRDGYTF
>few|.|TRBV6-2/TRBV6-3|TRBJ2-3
TGTGCCAGCAGCGAGCAGGGGACACGCACAGATACGCAGTATTTT
CASSEQGTRTDTQYF
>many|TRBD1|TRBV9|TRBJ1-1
TGTGCCAGCAGCGAACCCCCCGGGACAGGGTCGGAAGCTTTCTTT
CASSEPPGTGSEAFF
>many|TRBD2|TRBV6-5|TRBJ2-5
TGTGCCAGCAGTACACGCGGGAGCCAAGAGACCCAGTACTTC
CASSTRGSQETQYF
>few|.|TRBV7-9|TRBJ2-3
TGTGCCAGCAGCCCGCCCCTAGGGAGCACAGATACGCAGTATTTT
CASSPPLGSTDTQYF
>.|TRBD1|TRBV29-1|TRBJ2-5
TGCAGCGCAAGCCGTGGACAGGGTGTTGAGACCCAGTACTTC
CSASRGQGVETQYF
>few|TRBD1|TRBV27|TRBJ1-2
TGTGCCAGCAGTCCTGGACAGGGGCTTATCTATGGCTACACCTTC
CASSPGQGLIYGYTF
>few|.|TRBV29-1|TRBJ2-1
TGCAGCGTTGAAGATCAAGGCGGAGCTTCCTACAATGAGCAGTTCTTC
CSVEDQGGASYNEQFF
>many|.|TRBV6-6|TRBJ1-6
TGTGCCAGCAGTTATGGCAGTGGGGCCCCTGAGACCCTCCACTTT
CASSYGSGAPETLHF
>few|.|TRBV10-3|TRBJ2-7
TGTGCCATCAGTGGTGGAGGGAGCTCCTACGAGCAGTACTTC
CAISGGGSSYEQYF
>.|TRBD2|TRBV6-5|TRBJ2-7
TGTGCCAGCAGTTACGGACTAGGTACCTACGAGCAGTACTTC
CASSYGLGTYEQYF
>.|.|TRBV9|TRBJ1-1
TGTGCCAGCAGGGATCCGGGGGGAAACACTGAAGCTTTCTTT
CASRDPGGNTEAFF
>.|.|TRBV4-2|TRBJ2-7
TGTGCCAGCAGCCAAATCGAGGGGGGGACCTCCTACGAGCAGTACTTC
CASSQIEGGTSYEQYF
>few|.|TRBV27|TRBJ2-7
TGTGCCAGCAGCCATTTGGTCGGCCTACATGGAGGGCAGTACTTC
CASSHLVGLHGGQYF
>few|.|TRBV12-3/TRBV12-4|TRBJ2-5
TGTGCCAGCAGTTTACGGTTGCGGGGCGGAGAGACCCAGTACTTC
CASSLRLRGGETQYF
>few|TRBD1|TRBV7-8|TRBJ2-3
TGTGCCAGCAGCTTAGTGAGGGACAGGGGGCGTGAAGATACGCAGTATTTT
CASSLVRDRGREDTQYF
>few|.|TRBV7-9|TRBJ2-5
TGTGCCACCGGCCCCGCCGACGGGGACCCAGAGACCCAGTACTTC
CATGPADGDPETQYF
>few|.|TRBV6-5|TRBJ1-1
TGTGCCAGCAGTCCCCGAGCACCGCTATACACTGAAGCTTTCTTT
CASSPRAPLYTEAFF
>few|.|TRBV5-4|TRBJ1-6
TGTGCCAGCAGCTTGACACCCTATAATTCACCCCTCCACTTT
CASSLTPYNSPLHF
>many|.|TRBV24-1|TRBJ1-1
TGTGCCACCAGTGATCGGACTGAAGCTTTCTTT
CATSDRTEAFF
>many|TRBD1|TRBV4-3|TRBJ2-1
TGCGCCAGCAGCCAAGGGGCAGGGGGCGGTGAGCAGTTCTTC
CASSQGAGGGEQFF
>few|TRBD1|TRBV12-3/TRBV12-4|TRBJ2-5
TGTGCCAGCAGTCCTGACAGGGGGATCTCAGAGACCCAGTACTTC
CASSPDRGISETQYF
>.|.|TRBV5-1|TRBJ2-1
TGCGCCAGCAGCCATCCACAGGGACTTAATGAGCAGTTCTTC
CASSHPQGLNEQFF
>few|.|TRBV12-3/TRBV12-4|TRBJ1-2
TGTGCCAGCAGTCCAACTAACACCAACGGCTATGGCTACACCTTC
CASSPTNTNGYGYTF
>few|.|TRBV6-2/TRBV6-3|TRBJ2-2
TGTGCCAGCAGTTACGGGCCCGTGATAACAGAGAGCACCGGGGAGCTGTTTTTT
CASSYGPVITESTGELFF
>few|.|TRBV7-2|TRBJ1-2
TGTGCCAGCAGCTCGTCAGGGGTGGACTATGGCTACACCTTC
CASSSSGVDYGYTF
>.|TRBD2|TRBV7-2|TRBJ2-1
TGTGCCAGCAGCTTAAGGCCAGGGTCGAGCGGGGGGCCGAATCGAGGTGAGCAGTTCTTC
CASSLRPGSSGGPNRGEQFF
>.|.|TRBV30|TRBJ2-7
TGTGCCTGGAACCTCGGGGCCACTGGCGAGCAGTACTTC
CAWNLGATGEQYF
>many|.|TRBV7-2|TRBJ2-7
TGTGCCAGCAGCTTAGCGCGCGAGCAGTACTTC
CASSLAREQYF
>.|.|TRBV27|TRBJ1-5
TGTGCCAGCAGTTTATCAGGGAGTGGGCAGCCCCAGCATTTT
CASSLSGSGQPQHF
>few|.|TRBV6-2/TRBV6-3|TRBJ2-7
TGTGCCAGCAGTTACTCCCGGACCCCTCTAAGCGAGCAGTACTTC
CASSYSRTPLSEQYF
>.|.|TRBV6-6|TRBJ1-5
TGTGCCAGCAGTTTAATGACCCGGGACCGAACCTATAGCAATCAGCCCCAGCATTTT
CASSLMTRDRTYSNQPQHF
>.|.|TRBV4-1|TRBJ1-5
TGCGCCAGCGAGATTTCCCTCACAGGGAATCAGCCCCAGCATTTT
CASEISLTGNQPQHF